Each of the 12 T cell receptor beta chains below was sequenced from the same sample in a study of immune heterogeneity within non-small cell lung tumors. CDR3 of TCR beta was amplified by multiplex PCR that used 32 V and 13 J primers. TCRdb ran MiXCR on the multiplex PCR reads and lists one entry per CDR3 protein. Of about 15,000 distinct CDR3 sequences detected, over 25% appear once; the ten largest clones hold about 4.3%. TCRs were amplified from approximately 600 ng gDNA of bulk tumor per sample. The authors collected several far-apart biopsies from each primary tumor during surgery. Their non-small cell lung cancer was newly diagnosed and untreated, and the patients underwent curative surgery. Sequencing was performed on lung tumor tissue. The source of these receptors is a man in his forties with non-small cell lung cancer.

About this clonotype itself: Possible read error: a much larger clone is one base away. The CDR3 DNA reads TGTGCCAGCAGGACCCAATATAGCAATAAGCCCCAGCATTTT. Translated: CASRTQYSNKPQHF. The chain joins TRBV28 to TRBJ1-5, with unresolved D. CDR1 MDHEN and CDR2 SYDVKM come from the germline V gene. The CDR3 has 14 residues.

The genes are TRBV3-1 and TRBJ1-4; D gene uncertain. The germline gives CDR1 LGHDT, CDR2 YNNKEL (reference sequence). The length of the CDR3 is 15 residues. Trimming pared 0 bases from V and 4 bases from J, leaving 9 bases between. The CDR3 spells CASSQDVSNNEKLFF. CDR3 coding DNA: TGTGCCAGCAGCCAAGATGTCAGTAATAATGAAAAACTGTTTTTT. The full variable domain, rest sourced from reference TRBV3-1 and TRBJ1-4, is DTAVSQTPKYLVTQMGNDKSIKCEQNLGHDTMYWYKQDSKKFLKIMFSYNNKELIINETVPNRFSPKSPDKAHLNLHINSLELGDSAVYFCASSQDVSNNEKLFFGSGTQLSVL.

In regard to this clonotype: This may come from a read error, since a much larger clone is one base off. V is TRBV7-9 and J is TRBJ2-1; a possible D gene is TRBD2 (6 bases). Germline V gives CDR1 SEHNR, CDR2 FQNEAQ (reference sequence). This CDR3 comprises 19 residues. CDR3: CACSIHPGIRDFTDNEQFF. CDR3 nucleotides: TGTGCCTGCAGCATACACCCCGGCATCAGGGACTTTACTGACAATGAGCAGTTCTTC.

This clonotype came up a few times. The chain carries TRBV11-3 and TRBJ1-3; no definite D call. V was shortened by 1 base and J by 0 bases, with 7 bases between the two germline ends. In germline, CDR1 is SGHNT, CDR2 YENEEA. The CDR3 has 15 amino acids. The CDR3: CASSLGSVSGNTIYF. The CDR3 DNA is TGTGCCAGCAGCTTAGGATCAGTCTCTGGAAACACCATATATTTT.

This clonotype was detected only a few times. The chain has TRBV10-2 and TRBJ2-2; no clear D gene. The CDR3 runs 15 residues. V dropped 5 bases and J dropped 4 bases, with 14 bases sitting between them. The V gene's germline CDR1 is WSHSY and CDR2 SAAADI. The CDR3 spells CASSLRPVGTGELFF. The CDR3, as DNA: TGCGCCAGCAGTCTTAGACCGGTTGGCACCGGGGAGCTGTTTTTT.

This clonotype has just a few counts. The chain joins TRBV5-1 to TRBJ1-4, with 9 bases matching TRBD1. The CDR3 sequence is 14 residues long. Per germline, CDR1 SGHRS and CDR2 YFSETQ. V lost 4 bases and J lost 8; bases outside the gene matches: 6. CDR3 coding DNA: TGCGCCAGCAGCATTGGGACAGGGTTCGAAAAACTGTTTTTT. This codes for CASSIGTGFEKLFF.

A remark on this clonotype: This may stem from a read error, because a much larger clone lies one nucleotide away. The chain couples TRBV14 to TRBJ2-7, with a weak D call TRBD2 (6 bases). The CDR3 totals 13 residues. Germline V gives CDR1 SGHDN, CDR2 FVKESK. The CDR3 DNA reads as TGTGTCAGCAGCAGCCGACTAGGGAACGAGCAGTACTTC. Translated, it gives CVSSSRLGNEQYF.

In its sample, this clonotype is medium-sized. The chain is built from TRBV30 and TRBJ2-7; TRBD2 is a possible D gene (6 bases). There are 13 residues in the CDR3. V was shortened by 2 bases and J by 0 bases, with 8 bases between the two germline ends. Germline-derived CDR1 and CDR2 are GTSNPN and SVGIG (reference sequence). CDR3 nucleotide sequence: TGTGCCTGGAGTCCCGGGAGCTCCTACGAGCAGTACTTC. As protein: CAWSPGSSYEQYF.

V gene TRBV6-4 combines with J gene TRBJ2-1; tentative D call: TRBD2 (5 bases). Germline V gene data show CDR1 as MRHNA and CDR2 as SNTAGT. Trimming cost V 3 bases and J 3 bases, with 6 bases left between them. This CDR3 spans 13 amino acids. DNA of the CDR3: TGTGCCAGCAGTGATACTAGCTACAATGAGCAGTTCTTC. It yields the protein CASSDTSYNEQFF.

The chain has TRBV7-4 and TRBJ2-2; D gene uncertain. The CDR3 length is 15 residues. In germline, CDR1 is SGHVT, CDR2 SQSDAQ. V was pared by 5 bases and J by 3 bases, with 13 bases between. Here the CDR3 reads CASSHTLVDTGELFF. The CDR3 nucleotides read TGTGCCAGCAGCCACACGCTAGTGGACACCGGGGAGCTGTTTTTT.

The rearrangement links TRBV7-2 to TRBJ1-5; D gene ambiguous. Germline V gene data show CDR1 as SGHTA and CDR2 as FQGNSA. The V end lost 4 bases, the J end lost 3 bases, and 4 bases lay between the germline ends. There are 12 residues in the CDR3. The CDR3, as DNA: TGTGCCAGCAGCTACGACAATCAGCCCCAGCATTTT. Amino acids: CASSYDNQPQHF.

At least ten counts were recorded for this clonotype. V is TRBV5-1 and J is TRBJ2-7; 11 bases match TRBD2. From germline, CDR1 is SGHRS and CDR2 YFSETQ. Unmatched junction bases numbered 7, after V lost 2 bases and J lost 6 bases. This CDR3 comprises 15 residues. The DNA for the CDR3 is TGCGCCAGCAGCTTTATAGCGGGAGGGCCCTCCGAGCAGTACTTC. Translated: CASSFIAGGPSEQYF.